This T cell receptor (beta chain) is drawn from a study of lung T cells in sarcoidosis with Löfgren's syndrome. One entry per CDR3 protein, called by TCRdb with MiXCR from the reads. The sample records roughly 63,000 distinct CDR3 sequences, around 20% being singletons. Study-wide points: In alpha-beta pairs, TRAV12-1 favored TRBV2, and their CDR3s were homologous. The most expanded V genes in Löfgren's patients were reportedly TRAV12-1 and TRBV2. Multiple Löfgren's syndrome patients reportedly shared TRAV12-1 and TRBV2 CDR3 motifs.

In its sample, this clonotype was seen many times. The antigen remains undetermined. There are 14 residues in the CDR3. The V gene's germline CDR1 is MNHNS and CDR2 SASEGT. V was pared by 6 bases and J by 0 bases, with 9 bases between. The material sequenced was CD4+ T cells from PBMCs. The clonotype comes from a human donor with sarcoidosis (Löfgren's syndrome or another form), or a control subject (not recorded which). The V gene is TRBV6-1, the J gene TRBJ2-1, with a tentative D call TRBD2 (6 bases). The CDR3 coding sequence is TGTGCCAGCAGAGGGACTTCCTCCTACAATGAGCAGTTCTTC. Residues: CASRGTSSYNEQFF.